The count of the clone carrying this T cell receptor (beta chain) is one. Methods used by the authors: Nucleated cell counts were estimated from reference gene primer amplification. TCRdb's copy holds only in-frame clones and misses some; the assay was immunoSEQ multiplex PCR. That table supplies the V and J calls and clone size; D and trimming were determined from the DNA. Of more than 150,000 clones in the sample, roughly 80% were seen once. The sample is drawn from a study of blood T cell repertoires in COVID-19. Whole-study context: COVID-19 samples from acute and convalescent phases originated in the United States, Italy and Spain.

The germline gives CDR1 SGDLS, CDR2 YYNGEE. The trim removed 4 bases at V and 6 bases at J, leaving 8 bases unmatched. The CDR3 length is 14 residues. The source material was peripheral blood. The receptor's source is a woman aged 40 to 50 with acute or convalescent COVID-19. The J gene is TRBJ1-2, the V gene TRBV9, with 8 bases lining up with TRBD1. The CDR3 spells CASSRQGLKHGYTF. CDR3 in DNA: TGTGCCAGCAGCCGACAGGGGCTTAAACATGGCTACACCTTC.